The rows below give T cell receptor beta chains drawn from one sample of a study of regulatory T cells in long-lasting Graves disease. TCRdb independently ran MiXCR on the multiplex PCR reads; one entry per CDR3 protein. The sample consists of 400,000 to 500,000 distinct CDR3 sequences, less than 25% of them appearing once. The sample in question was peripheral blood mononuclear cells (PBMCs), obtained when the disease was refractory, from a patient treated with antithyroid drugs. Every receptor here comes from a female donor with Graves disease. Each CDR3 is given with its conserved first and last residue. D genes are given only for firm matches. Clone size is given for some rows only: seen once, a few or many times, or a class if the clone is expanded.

CDR3: CASSPGQGGGNIQYF
DNA: TGTGCCAGCTCCCCCGGACAGGGGGGGGGAAACATTCAGTACTTC
V: TRBV18
D: TRBD1
J: TRBJ2-4
size: few

CDR3: CASSFGDGGNQPQHF
DNA: TGTGCCAGCAGCTTCGGAGACGGTGGCAATCAGCCCCAGCATTTT
V: TRBV11-2
D: .
J: TRBJ1-5
size: few

CDR3: CASSYSTTYEQYF
DNA: TGTGCCAGCAGTTATTCGACGACCTACGAGCAGTACTTC
V: TRBV6-5
D: .
J: TRBJ2-7
size: many

CDR3: CASSEQGWTGELFF
DNA: TGTGCCAGCAGCGAACAGGGTTGGACCGGGGAGCTGTTTTTT
V: TRBV6-4
D: .
J: TRBJ2-2
size: .

CDR3: CASSLTVYSNQPQHF
DNA: TGTGCCAGCAGTCTAACGGTTTATAGCAATCAGCCCCAGCATTTT
V: TRBV6-1
D: .
J: TRBJ1-5
size: few

CDR3: CASSQDQGSMPTQYF
DNA: TGCGCCAGCAGCCAAGATCAGGGGAGCATGCCGACCCAGTACTTC
V: TRBV4-1
D: .
J: TRBJ2-5
size: .

CDR3: CASQGLDKNIQYF
DNA: TGTGCCAGCCAGGGGTTGGACAAAAACATTCAGTACTTC
V: TRBV28
D: .
J: TRBJ2-4
size: .

CDR3: CSVGIEGVGYGYTF
DNA: TGCAGCGTGGGGATTGAGGGAGTGGGCTATGGCTACACCTTC
V: TRBV29-1
D: .
J: TRBJ1-2
size: few

CDR3: CASGHEVAGELFF
DNA: TGCGCCAGTGGGCACGAGGTTGCCGGGGAGCTGTTTTTT
V: TRBV5-1
D: .
J: TRBJ2-2
size: .

CDR3: CASSVRPSGGRGYTF
DNA: TGTGCCAGCAGCGTACGACCCTCAGGGGGCAGGGGCTACACCTTC
V: TRBV9
D: TRBD1
J: TRBJ1-2
size: few

CDR3: CASSPRQGSYGYTF
DNA: TGTGCCAGCAGCCCGCGACAGGGGAGCTATGGCTACACCTTC
V: TRBV7-9
D: TRBD1
J: TRBJ1-2
size: .

CDR3: CATSQSMNTEAFF
DNA: TGTGCCACCTCACAAAGCATGAACACTGAAGCTTTCTTT
V: TRBV11-3
D: .
J: TRBJ1-1
size: many

CDR3: CATSRRTLDQPQHF
DNA: TGTGCCACCAGCAGGAGGACCCTGGATCAGCCCCAGCATTTT
V: TRBV15
D: .
J: TRBJ1-5
size: many

CDR3: CASSQAVGTSGQWETQYF
DNA: TGTGCCAGCAGCCAAGCAGTCGGGACATCGGGCCAATGGGAGACCCAGTACTTC
V: TRBV3-1
D: .
J: TRBJ2-5
size: few

CDR3: CSVVEFDYGYTF
DNA: TGCAGCGTTGTGGAGTTTGACTATGGCTACACCTTC
V: TRBV29-1
D: .
J: TRBJ1-2
size: few

CDR3: CASRAGGQGGYTF
DNA: TGTGCCAGCAGGGCGGGGGGCCAGGGGGGCTACACCTTC
V: TRBV28
D: .
J: TRBJ1-2
size: many

CDR3: CASTSPGINQPQHF
DNA: TGTGCCAGCACTTCTCCAGGGATCAATCAGCCCCAGCATTTT
V: TRBV6-1
D: .
J: TRBJ1-5
size: few

CDR3: CASSFWGASGSYEQYF
DNA: TGTGCCAGCAGTTTTTGGGGAGCTAGCGGGAGCTACGAGCAGTACTTC
V: TRBV27
D: TRBD2
J: TRBJ2-7
size: many

CDR3: CASSGNRGDRGEQYF
DNA: TGTGCCAGCAGCGGAAACAGGGGGGACCGCGGGGAGCAGTACTTC
V: TRBV9
D: TRBD1
J: TRBJ2-7
size: .

CDR3: CASSQGVRTEAFF
DNA: TGTGCCAGCAGCCAGGGGGTGAGGACTGAAGCTTTCTTT
V: TRBV3-1
D: .
J: TRBJ1-1
size: .

CDR3: CAWRGDLDYEQYF
DNA: TGTGCCTGGAGGGGGGACTTGGATTACGAGCAGTACTTC
V: TRBV30
D: .
J: TRBJ2-7
size: few

CDR3: CASSMPGQQKYEQYF
DNA: TGTGCCAGTAGTATGCCGGGACAGCAAAAGTACGAGCAGTACTTC
V: TRBV19
D: TRBD1
J: TRBJ2-7
size: .

CDR3: CASTAGGWDTEAFF
DNA: TGTGCCAGCACCGCAGGGGGCTGGGACACTGAAGCTTTCTTT
V: TRBV12-3/TRBV12-4
D: TRBD1
J: TRBJ1-1
size: many

CDR3: CAWSGGTGGSEETQYF
DNA: TGTGCCTGGAGTGGCGGGACAGGGGGCTCCGAAGAGACCCAGTACTTC
V: TRBV30
D: TRBD1
J: TRBJ2-5
size: .

CDR3: CSVGLAEQFF
DNA: TGCAGCGTTGGATTGGCTGAGCAGTTCTTC
V: TRBV29-1
D: .
J: TRBJ2-1
size: few

CDR3: CASSLWFPLFF
DNA: TGTGCCAGCAGTTTATGGTTCCCCCTCTTCTTT
V: TRBV28
D: .
J: TRBJ1-3
size: .

CDR3: CASSANRGLRGKNIQYF
DNA: TGTGCCAGCAGCGCTAACAGGGGGCTCCGTGGCAAAAACATTCAGTACTTC
V: TRBV9
D: TRBD1
J: TRBJ2-4
size: .

CDR3: CATSAQGGYEQYF
DNA: TGTGCCACCTCTGCACAGGGAGGGTACGAGCAGTACTTC
V: TRBV24-1
D: .
J: TRBJ2-7
size: few

CDR3: CSARRTEAFF
DNA: TGCAGTGCTCGTCGTACTGAAGCTTTCTTT
V: TRBV20-1
D: .
J: TRBJ1-1
size: many